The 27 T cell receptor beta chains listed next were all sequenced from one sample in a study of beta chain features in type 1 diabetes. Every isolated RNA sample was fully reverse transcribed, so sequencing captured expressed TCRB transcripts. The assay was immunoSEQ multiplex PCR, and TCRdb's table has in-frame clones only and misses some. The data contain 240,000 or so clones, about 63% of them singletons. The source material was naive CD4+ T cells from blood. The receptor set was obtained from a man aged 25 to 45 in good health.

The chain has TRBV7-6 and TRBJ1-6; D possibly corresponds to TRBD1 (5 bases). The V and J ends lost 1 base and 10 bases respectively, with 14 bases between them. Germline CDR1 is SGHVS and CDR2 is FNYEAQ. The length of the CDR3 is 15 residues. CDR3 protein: CASSLVQGEISPLHF. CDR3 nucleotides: TGTGCCAGCAGCTTAGTCCAAGGGGAGATCTCACCCCTCCACTTT.

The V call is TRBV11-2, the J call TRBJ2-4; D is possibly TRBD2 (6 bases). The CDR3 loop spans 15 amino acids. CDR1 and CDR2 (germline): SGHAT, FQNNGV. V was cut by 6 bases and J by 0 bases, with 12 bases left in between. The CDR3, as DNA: TGTGCCAGCAGACATAGCGGCTTAGCCAAAAACATTCAGTACTTC. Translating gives CASRHSGLAKNIQYF.

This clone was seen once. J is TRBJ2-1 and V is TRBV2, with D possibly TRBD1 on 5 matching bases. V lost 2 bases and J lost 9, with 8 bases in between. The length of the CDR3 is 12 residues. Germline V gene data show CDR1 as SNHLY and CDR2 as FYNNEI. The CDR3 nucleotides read TGTGCCAGCAGTGAACTGGGGCGTGAGCAGTTCTTC. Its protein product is CASSELGREQFF.

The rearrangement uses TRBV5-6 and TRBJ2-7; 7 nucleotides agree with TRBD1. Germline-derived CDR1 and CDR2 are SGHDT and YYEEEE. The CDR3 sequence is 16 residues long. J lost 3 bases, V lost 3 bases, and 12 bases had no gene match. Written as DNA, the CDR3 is TGTGCCAGCAGCTACGCTAAGGACAGGACCTACTACGAGCAGTACTTC. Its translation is CASSYAKDRTYYEQYF.

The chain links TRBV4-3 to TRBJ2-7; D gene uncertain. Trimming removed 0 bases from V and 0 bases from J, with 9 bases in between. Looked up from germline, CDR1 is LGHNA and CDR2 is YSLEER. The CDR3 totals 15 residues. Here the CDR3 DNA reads TGCGCCAGCAGCCAAGATGCCGGTATCTCCTACGAGCAGTACTTC. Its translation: CASSQDAGISYEQYF.

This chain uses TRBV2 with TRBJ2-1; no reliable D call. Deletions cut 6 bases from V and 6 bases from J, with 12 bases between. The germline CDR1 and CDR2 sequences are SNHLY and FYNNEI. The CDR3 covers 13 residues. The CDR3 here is CASSLSWINEQFF. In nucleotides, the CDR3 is TGTGCCAGCAGCCTCTCCTGGATCAATGAGCAGTTCTTC. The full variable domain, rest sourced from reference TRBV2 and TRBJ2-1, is EPEVTQTPSHQVTQMGQEVILRCVPISNHLYFYWYRQILGQKVEFLVSFYNNEISEKSEIFDDQFSVERPDGSNFTLKIRSTKLEDSAMYFCASSLSWINEQFFGPGTRLTVL.

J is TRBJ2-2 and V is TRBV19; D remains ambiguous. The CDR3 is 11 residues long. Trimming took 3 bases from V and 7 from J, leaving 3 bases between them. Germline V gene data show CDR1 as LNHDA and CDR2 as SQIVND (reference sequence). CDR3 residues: CASSMVGELFF. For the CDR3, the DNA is TGTGCCAGTAGTATGGTCGGGGAGCTGTTTTTT.

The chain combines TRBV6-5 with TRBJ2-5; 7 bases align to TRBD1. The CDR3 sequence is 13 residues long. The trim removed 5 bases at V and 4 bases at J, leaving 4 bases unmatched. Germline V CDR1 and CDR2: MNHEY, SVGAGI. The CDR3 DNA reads TGTGCCAGCAGTCGACAGGGAACAGAGACCCAGTACTTC. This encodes CASSRQGTETQYF.

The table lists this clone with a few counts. CDR3 region: CASSRDDLAGGINEQFF. The CDR3 nucleotides read TGTGCCAGCAGCCGCGACGACCTAGCGGGAGGGATAAATGAGCAGTTCTTC. V usage is TRBV14 and J usage is TRBJ2-1; 12 bases fit TRBD2. V was clipped by 4 bases and J by 7 bases; unmatched bases: 11. Germline assignment: CDR1 SGHDN and CDR2 FVKESK. The CDR3 spans 17 residues.

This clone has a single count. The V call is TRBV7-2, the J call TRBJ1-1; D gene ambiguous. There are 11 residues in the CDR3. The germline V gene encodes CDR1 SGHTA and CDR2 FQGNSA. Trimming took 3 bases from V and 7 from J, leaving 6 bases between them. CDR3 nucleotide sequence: TGTGCCAGCAGCTTGGGTGGTGAAGCTTTCTTT. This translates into CASSLGGEAFF. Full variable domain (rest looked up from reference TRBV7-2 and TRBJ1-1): GAGVSQSPSNKVTEKGKDVELRCDPISGHTALYWYRQSLGQGLEFLIYFQGNSAPDKSGLPSDRFSAERTGGSVSTLTIQRTQQEDSAVYLCASSLGGEAFFGQGTRLTVV.

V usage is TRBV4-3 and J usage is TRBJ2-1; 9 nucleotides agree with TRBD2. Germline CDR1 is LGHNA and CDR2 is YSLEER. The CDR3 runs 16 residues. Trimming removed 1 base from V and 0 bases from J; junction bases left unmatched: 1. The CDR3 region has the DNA TGCGCCAGCAGCCAAGTTAGCGGGAGCTCCTACAATGAGCAGTTCTTC. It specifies CASSQVSGSSYNEQFF.

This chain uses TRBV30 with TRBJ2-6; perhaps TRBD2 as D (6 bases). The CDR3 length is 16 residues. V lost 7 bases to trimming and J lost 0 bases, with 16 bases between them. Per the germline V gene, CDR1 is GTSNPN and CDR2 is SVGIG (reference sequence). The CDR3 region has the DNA TGTGCCTCCCGTCGGGGAGGAGGCTCTGGGGCCAACGTCCTGACTTTC. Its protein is CASRRGGGSGANVLTF.

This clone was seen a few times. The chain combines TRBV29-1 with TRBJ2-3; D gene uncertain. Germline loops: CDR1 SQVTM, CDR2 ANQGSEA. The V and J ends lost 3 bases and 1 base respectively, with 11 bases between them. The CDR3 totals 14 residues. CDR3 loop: CSVDARRRTDTQYF. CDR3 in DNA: TGCAGCGTTGACGCCAGACGCCGCACAGATACGCAGTATTTT.

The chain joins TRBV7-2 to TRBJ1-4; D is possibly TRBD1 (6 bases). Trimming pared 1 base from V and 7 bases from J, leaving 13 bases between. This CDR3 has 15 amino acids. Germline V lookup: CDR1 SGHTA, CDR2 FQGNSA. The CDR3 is CASSLGGGLGEKLFF. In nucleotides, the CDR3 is TGTGCCAGCAGCTTAGGAGGGGGGCTAGGTGAAAAACTGTTTTTT.

The DNA for the CDR3 is TGCAGCGTTAGGAATATCCTTCTCACTGAAGCTTTCTTT. Its protein is CSVRNILLTEAFF. The V call is TRBV29-1, the J call TRBJ1-1; D gene uncertain. V was shortened by 5 bases and J by 4 bases, with 14 bases between the two germline ends. CDR1 is SQVTM and CDR2 is ANQGSEA in the germline V gene. There are 13 residues in the CDR3.

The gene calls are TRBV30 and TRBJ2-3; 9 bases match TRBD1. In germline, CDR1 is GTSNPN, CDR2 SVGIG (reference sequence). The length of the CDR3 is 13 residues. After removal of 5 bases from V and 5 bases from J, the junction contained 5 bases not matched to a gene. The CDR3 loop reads CAWGTGQGDTQYF. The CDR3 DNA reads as TGTGCCTGGGGGACAGGGCAGGGAGATACGCAGTATTTT.

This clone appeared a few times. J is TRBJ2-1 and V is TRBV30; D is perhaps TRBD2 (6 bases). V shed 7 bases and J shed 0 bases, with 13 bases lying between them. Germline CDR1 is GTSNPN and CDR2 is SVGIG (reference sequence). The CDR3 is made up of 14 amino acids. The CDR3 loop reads CAYTGSFSYNEQFF. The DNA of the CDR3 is TGTGCCTACACCGGGAGTTTCTCCTACAATGAGCAGTTCTTC.

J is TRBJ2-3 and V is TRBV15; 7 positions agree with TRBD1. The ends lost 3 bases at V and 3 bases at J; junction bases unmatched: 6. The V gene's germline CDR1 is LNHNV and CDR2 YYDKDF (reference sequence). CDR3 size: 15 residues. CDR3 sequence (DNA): TGTGCCACCAGCAGGCGCTTGACAGGGACAGATACGCAGTATTTT. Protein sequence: CATSRRLTGTDTQYF.

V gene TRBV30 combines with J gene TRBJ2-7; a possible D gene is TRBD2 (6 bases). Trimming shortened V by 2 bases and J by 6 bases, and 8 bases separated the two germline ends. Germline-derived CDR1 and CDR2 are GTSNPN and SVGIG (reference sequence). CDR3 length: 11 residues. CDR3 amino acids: CAWSPRGEQYF. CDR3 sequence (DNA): TGTGCCTGGAGTCCGCGGGGCGAGCAGTACTTC.

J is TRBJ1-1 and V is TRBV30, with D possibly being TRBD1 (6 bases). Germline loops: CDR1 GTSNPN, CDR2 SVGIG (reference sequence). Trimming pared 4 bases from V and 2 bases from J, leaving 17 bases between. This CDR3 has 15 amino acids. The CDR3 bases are TGTGCCTGGACCAGTAGGGCAGGGGCAAACACTGAAGCTTTCTTT. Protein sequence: CAWTSRAGANTEAFF. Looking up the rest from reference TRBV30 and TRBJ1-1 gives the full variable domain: SQTIHQWPATLVQPVGSPLSLECTVEGTSNPNLYWYRQAAGRGLQLLFYSVGIGQISSEVPQNLSASRPQDRQFILSSKKLLLSDSGFYLCAWTSRAGANTEAFFGQGTRLTVV.

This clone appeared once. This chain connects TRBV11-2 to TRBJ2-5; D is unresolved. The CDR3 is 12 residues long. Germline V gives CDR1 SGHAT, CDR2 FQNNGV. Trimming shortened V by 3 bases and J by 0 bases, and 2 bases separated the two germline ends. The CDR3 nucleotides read TGTGCCAGCAGCTTGTACCAAGAGACCCAGTACTTC. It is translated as CASSLYQETQYF. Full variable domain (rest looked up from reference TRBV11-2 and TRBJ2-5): EAGVAQSPRYKIIEKRQSVAFWCNPISGHATLYWYQQILGQGPKLLIQFQNNGVVDDSQLPKDRFSAERLKGVDSTLKIQPAKLEDSAVYLCASSLYQETQYFGPGTRLLVL.

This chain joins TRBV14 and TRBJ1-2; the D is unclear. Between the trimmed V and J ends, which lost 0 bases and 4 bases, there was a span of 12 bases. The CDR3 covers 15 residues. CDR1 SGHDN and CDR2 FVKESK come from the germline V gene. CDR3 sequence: CASSQDLGRGYGYTF. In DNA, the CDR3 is TGTGCCAGCAGCCAAGATCTGGGCCGCGGCTATGGCTACACCTTC.

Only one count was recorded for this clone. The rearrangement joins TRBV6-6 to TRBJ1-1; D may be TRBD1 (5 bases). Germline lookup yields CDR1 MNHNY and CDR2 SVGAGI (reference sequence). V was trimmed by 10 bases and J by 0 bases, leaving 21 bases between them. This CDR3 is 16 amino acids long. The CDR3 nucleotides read TGTGCCACTCGACTAGGGCAGGGATGGATGAACACTGAAGCTTTCTTT. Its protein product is CATRLGQGWMNTEAFF.

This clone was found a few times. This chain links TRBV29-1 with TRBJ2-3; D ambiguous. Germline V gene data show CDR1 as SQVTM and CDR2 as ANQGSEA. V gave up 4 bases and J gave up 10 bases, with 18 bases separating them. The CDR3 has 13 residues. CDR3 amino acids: CSVGEQATRSQYF. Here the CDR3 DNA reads TGCAGCGTTGGAGAGCAGGCCACAAGGTCGCAGTATTTT.

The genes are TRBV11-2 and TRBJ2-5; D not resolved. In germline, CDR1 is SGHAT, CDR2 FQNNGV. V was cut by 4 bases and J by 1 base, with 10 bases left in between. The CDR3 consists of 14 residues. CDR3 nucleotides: TGTGCCAGCAGCTACGGCGGTACCCAAGAGACCCAGTACTTC. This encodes CASSYGGTQETQYF.

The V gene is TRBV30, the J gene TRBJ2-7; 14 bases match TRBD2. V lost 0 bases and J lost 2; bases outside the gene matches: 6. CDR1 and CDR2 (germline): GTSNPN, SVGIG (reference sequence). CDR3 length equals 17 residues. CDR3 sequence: CAWSVRTSGRPAYEQYF. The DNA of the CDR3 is TGTGCCTGGAGTGTAAGGACTAGCGGGAGGCCCGCCTACGAGCAGTACTTC.

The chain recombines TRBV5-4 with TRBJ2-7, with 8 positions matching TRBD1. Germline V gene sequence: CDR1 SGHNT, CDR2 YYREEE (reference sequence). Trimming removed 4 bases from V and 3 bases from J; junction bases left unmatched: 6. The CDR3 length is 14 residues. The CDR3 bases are TGTGCCAGCAGCACGATGGGACAGGACTACGAGCAGTACTTC. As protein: CASSTMGQDYEQYF.